This T cell receptor beta chain came from a study of Ad26.COV2.S vaccination and SARS-CoV-2 variants (dated by TCRdb to the early 2020s). A note on the overall study: Vaccine-arm donors came from COV1001, a multicentre, randomized, double-blind, placebo-controlled phase I-IIa trial of Ad26.COV2.S in healthy adults. TCRbeta repertoire sequencing was used to assess the specificity and breadth of SARS-CoV-2-reactive T cell receptors after Ad26.COV2.S vaccination. Ad26.COV2.S was administered intramuscularly at a dose of 5x10^10 or 1x10^11 viral particles, either as one shot or as two shots given 56 days apart. Blinding of investigators to trial group allocation was maintained during experiments and outcome assessment. A total of approximately 30 samples were included in the TCR-sequenced set, comprising approximately 20 Ad26.COV2.S vaccine recipients, 5 placebo recipients and 8 SARS-CoV-2 convalescent individuals. Trial participants were randomized into five groups of five: low-dose or high-dose Ad26.COV2.S given once or twice, or placebo on both occasions.

TCRbeta CDR3 regions were sequenced with the immunoSEQ Assay. After extraction, genomic DNA underwent amplification by bias-controlled multiplex PCR, followed by high-throughput sequencing. Turning to the authors' computational methods: To quantify the absolute abundance of every unique TCRbeta CDR3 region, sequences were collapsed and filtered. T cell fraction was estimated by normalizing TCRbeta template counts to usable DNA, which was measured by amplifying reference genes present in all nucleated cells. Repertoire TCRs were annotated as SARS-CoV-2-specific by exact matching of V gene, CDR3 amino acid sequence and J gene to a known reactive TCR set. The reference SARS-CoV-2 TCR set came from MIRA and was filtered for enrichment in COVID-19-positive ImmuneCODE repertoires, removing public or cross-reactive TCRs. Drawing on the MIRA antigens, annotated TCRs were analysed further at the level of specific ORF or position within ORF. Breadth was defined as the number of annotated unique rearrangements divided by the total number of unique productive rearrangements, and depth was defined as the summed frequency of the annotated unique rearrangements. Two-sided Wilcoxon rank-sum tests were applied when comparing TCR breadth between groups. TCRdb re-hosts the immuneACCESS table, in-frame sequences only. Its copies lack some clones; in the studies checked, an unresolved V gene accounts for under half of them, and the cause for the rest is not known. Clonal size and the V and J genes are those of that table, whereas D and trimming came from the DNA. The sample records nearly 400,000 clones, about nine tenths of which are singletons. The top ten hold over 1.5% of the sample.

The paper as a whole reports these results and caveats: The study was not powered for comparison of responses between vaccine doses or regimens. Spike-specific TCR breadth was higher in Ad26.COV2.S recipients than in placebo recipients (P = 0.0014). According to the authors, total T cell responses may have been underestimated by the TCR breadth and depth analyses. Vaccine and placebo recipients had comparable non-spike TCR breadth, which fits with the vaccine containing only spike. After vaccination, spike-specific CD8+ and CD4+ T cell responses were reported to show substantial breadth.

A remark on this clone: What antigen it recognizes has not been identified. Per-nucleotide qualities are absent, and no much larger clonotype sits a single base away.

In the paper's terms, the treatment or condition label means: over 15 received Ad26.COV2.S at low or high dose, single or two shots; 5 received placebo; per-sample allocation not given. Repertoires of vaccine and placebo recipients were sequenced from samples collected on day 63 after the first injection. In Cohort 1b, about two dozen adults aged 18-55 years were enrolled at a single site in Boston, USA, between 29 July and 7 August 2020. Ad26.COV2.S consisted of a replication-incompetent adenovirus type 26 vector by which a prefusion-stabilized SARS-CoV-2 spike protein from the original Wuhan strain was expressed. From the cysteine through the phenylalanine, the CDR3 covers 18 amino acids. Only the CDR3 part of the read is kept: 54 bases, read in frame from the first base. In the germline V gene (reference sequence), CDR1 corresponds to MNHEY and CDR2 to SMNVEV. Compared with germline, V lacks 2 bases and J lacks 0 bases; bases without a gene match: 4.

The chain couples TRBV27 to TRBJ2-6; 10 central nucleotides agree with TRBD1. Sequencing was performed on peripheral blood, taken in a trial of Ad26.COV2.S vaccine versus placebo. This receptor was identified in a person aged 18-60 years who received the Ad26.COV2.S COVID-19 vaccine or a placebo. The nucleotide sequence is TGTGCCAGCAGTTTAGGGACAGGGGACAGCTCTGGGGCCAACGTCCTGACTTTC. Translation gives CASSLGTGDSSGANVLTF.